The source of this T cell receptor beta chain is a study of blood T cell repertoires in COVID-19. Study at large: There were acute and convalescent COVID-19 samples, and they came from the United States, Italy and Spain.

Per germline, CDR1 SGHVS and CDR2 FNYEAQ. The CDR3 has 17 amino acids. The V gene end was trimmed by 5 bases and the J gene end by 0 bases; junction bases not matched to a gene: 12. Repertoires were generated with immunoSEQ multiplex PCR, while TCRdb's copy carries only in-frame clones and drops some. This table holds 160,000 or so clones, roughly 90% found once. The chain combines TRBV7-6 with TRBJ2-7; 8 positions agree with TRBD1. This TCR came from a human donor with acute COVID-19. The donor label of this sample is uncertain. Sequencing was carried out using PBMCs or T cells enriched from blood (not recorded which). DNA for the CDR3: TGTGCCAGCAGCATTAGCCCGGACAGGGTAAGCTCCTACGAGCAGTACTTC. Protein product: CASSISPDRVSSYEQYF.